Below are 21 T cell receptor beta chains sequenced from a single sample in a study of tissue T cells after allogeneic stem cell transplantation. Some clones are missing from TCRdb's copy, which holds only in-frame ones; the method was immunoSEQ multiplex PCR. The data show 7,000 to 8,000 clones, approximately 74% seen once. The sample consisted of blood. The receptors shown here come from a female BALB/c mouse in good health. For this mouse line, the MHC haplotype is H2-d.

This clone was observed a handful of times. The genes and germline here are from mouse. The read comes to an end 1 residue before the CDR3 does, leaving the germline J gene to fill in the end. The genes are TRBV5 and TRBJ2-7, with TRBD2 as a possible D gene (6 bases). The CDR3 consists of 15 residues. Deletions cut 4 bases from V and 0 bases from J, with 13 bases between. The germline V gene has CDR1 LGHNA and CDR2 YNLKQL (reference sequence). The sequenced CDR3 bases are TGTGCCAGCAGCCCATTGGGGGTCAACTCCTATGAACAGTAC. This codes for CASSPLGVNSYEQY. The CDR3 as a whole reads CASSPLGVNSYEQYF.

Regarding this clone: Each gene name is a mouse one. The read ends 1 residue early relative to the CDR3; the germline J gene fills the gap. The chain recombines TRBV13-1 with TRBJ1-1; 7 positions match TRBD1. The V segment lost 3 bases and the J segment 7 bases; nucleotides outside the gene matches: 3. CDR1 NSHNY and CDR2 SYGAGN come from the germline V gene. This CDR3 contains 12 residues. The DNA read from the CDR3 is TGTGCCAGCAGTGGTCGACAGGGAGAAGTCTTC. Its protein is CASSGRQGEVF. The whole CDR3 region reads CASSGRQGEVFF.

A word on this clone: These gene names are mouse names. The read finishes 1 residue shy of the CDR3 end, and the germline J gene is used to complete it. V is TRBV13-2 and J is TRBJ1-5; 9 bases align to TRBD1. Germline V gene data show CDR1 as NNHNN and CDR2 as SYGAGS (reference sequence). The CDR3 contains 15 residues. Unmatched junction bases numbered 3, after V lost 3 bases and J lost 2 bases. The DNA read from the CDR3 is TGTGCCAGCGGTGGGGACAGGGAGGACAACCAGGCTCCGCTT. It encodes CASGGDREDNQAPL. The entire CDR3 is CASGGDREDNQAPLF.

This clone occurred once. All gene names here are mouse names. Read coverage stops 1 residue before the CDR3 terminus; the germline J gene supplies the remainder. The chain carries TRBV13-3 and TRBJ2-4, with 8 bases lining up with TRBD1. Trimming cost V 3 bases and J 4 bases; bases outside gene matches: 1. The CDR3 length is 13 residues. The germline gives CDR1 NNHDY, CDR2 SYVADS. CDR3 bases read: TGTGCCAGCAGTGGGACAGGGAAAAACACCTTGTAC. Translated, it gives CASSGTGKNTLY. The entire CDR3 sequence reads CASSGTGKNTLYF.

About this clone itself: Gene names and germline match the mouse. The read comes to an end 1 residue before the CDR3 does, leaving the germline J gene to fill in the end. The chain uses TRBV13-1 and TRBJ2-3; possibly TRBD1 or TRBD2 for D (5 bases each). The CDR3 is 15 amino acids. V was shortened by 2 bases and J by 3 bases, with 13 bases between the two germline ends. Germline-derived CDR1 and CDR2 are NSHNY and SYGAGN. The CDR3 is CASSDEGRKAETLYF. The sequenced part of the CDR3 DNA is TGTGCCAGCAGTGACGAGGGGCGCAAGGCAGAAACGCTGTAT.

Notes on this clone: These gene names are mouse names. From the germline J gene comes the end of the CDR3, since the read stops 1 residue before it. The sample has other DNA sequences that encode this CDR3 too. This chain uses TRBV29 with TRBJ1-2; the match to TRBD1 covers 10 bases. This CDR3 is 14 amino acids long. The germline V gene has CDR1 MSHET and CDR2 SYDVDS. Losses at the gene ends were 5 bases for V and 2 bases for J; bases not matched to a gene: 2. The CDR3 spells CASSPGQGNSDYTF. The CDR3 DNA, read in part, is TGTGCTAGCAGTCCGGGACAGGGGAACTCCGACTACACC.

A word on this clone: All gene names here are mouse names. The DNA ends 1 residue before the CDR3 does, and the rest of the CDR3 is filled in from the germline J gene. V and J are TRBV24 and TRBJ2-4, with 10 bases matching TRBD2. V lost 4 bases to trimming and J lost 3 bases; unmatched junction nucleotides: 4. Germline CDR1 reads KGHTA; CDR2 reads FRNEEI. This CDR3 is 15 amino acids long. CDR3 residues: CASSHKGLGQNTLYF. The sequenced part of the CDR3 DNA is TGTGCCAGCAGTCACAAGGGACTGGGGCAAAACACCTTGTAC.

As regards this clone: These gene names are mouse names. The read halts 1 residue ahead of the CDR3 end, with the missing end drawn from the germline J gene. The rearrangement joins TRBV1 to TRBJ1-4; D unclear. The CDR3 extends over 15 amino acids. Germline V lookup: CDR1 NSQYPW, CDR2 LRSPGD (reference sequence). V lost 0 bases, J lost 0 bases, and 5 bases lay in between. This CDR3 reads CTCSADRVSNERLFF. Incomplete CDR3 DNA: TGCACCTGCAGTGCAGACAGAGTTTCCAACGAAAGATTATTT.

Remarks on this clone: The genes are named according to mouse. Read coverage stops 1 residue before the CDR3 terminus; the germline J gene supplies the remainder. The rearrangement joins TRBV5 to TRBJ1-6; no firm D call. TRBJ1-6 has ORF status, its function being uncertain. The CDR3 sequence is 14 residues long. With 0 bases removed from V and 3 bases from J, the gap between germline ends came to 3 bases. The germline CDR1 and CDR2 sequences are LGHNA and YNLKQL (reference sequence). The CDR3 protein is CASSQDNYNSPLYF. CDR3 DNA (partial): TGTGCCAGCAGCCAAGACAACTATAATTCGCCCCTCTAC.

On this clone itself: Gene names are mouse gene names. The read finishes 1 residue shy of the CDR3 end, and the germline J gene is used to complete it. This rearrangement joins TRBV20 to TRBJ2-4; possibly TRBD1 for D (5 bases). CDR3 length: 14 amino acids. The ends were cut back, 2 bases at V and 0 bases at J, with 9 bases in the middle. From germline, CDR1 is GFQATS and CDR2 STVNSAI. The CDR3 sequence is CGARKGSSQNTLYF. The DNA read from the CDR3 is TGTGGTGCTAGGAAGGGGAGCAGTCAAAACACCTTGTAC.

As to this clone: Germline and genes here are mouse. The covered CDR3 bases are TGTGCCAGCAGGGACAGGGGGATTTCTGGAAATACGCTCTAT. Protein sequence: CASRDRGISGNTLY. From start to end, the CDR3 is CASRDRGISGNTLYF. The rearrangement uses TRBV13-1 and TRBJ1-3; 10 nucleotides line up with TRBD1. The read halts 1 residue ahead of the CDR3 end, with the missing end drawn from the germline J gene. V was clipped by 5 bases and J by 0 bases; unmatched bases: 2. This CDR3 comprises 15 residues. From germline, CDR1 is NSHNY and CDR2 SYGAGN.

Points on this clone: Gene names follow the mouse nomenclature. The CDR3 here is CASSETGGFTGQLYF. The CDR3 DNA, read in part, is TGTGCCAGCAGTGAGACGGGGGGGTTCACCGGGCAGCTCTAC. The chain has TRBV13-3 and TRBJ2-2, with 7 bases aligning to TRBD2. The CDR3 is cut off 1 residue early in the read; its end comes from the germline J gene. Germline CDR1 and CDR2: NNHDY and SYVADS. The CDR3 runs to 15 residues. The J segment lost 4 bases and the V segment lost 2 bases, leaving 5 bases of the junction unmatched.

Note on this clone: Any gene name here is a mouse gene name. From the germline J gene comes the end of the CDR3, since the read stops 1 residue before it. The chain combines TRBV1 with TRBJ2-1, with TRBD1 identical over 9 bases. Per the germline V gene, CDR1 is NSQYPW and CDR2 is LRSPGD (reference sequence). V trimming: 3 bases; J trimming: 6 bases; junction bases outside the gene matches: 3. This CDR3 region has 14 residues. The sequenced CDR3 bases are TGCACCTGCAGTGCGCCGGGACAGGGTGCTGAGCAGTTC. Its protein product is CTCSAPGQGAEQF. The whole CDR3 is CTCSAPGQGAEQFF.

On this clone: These gene names are mouse names. The read ends 1 residue shy of where the CDR3 ends; the end is completed using the germline J gene. V usage is TRBV1 and J usage is TRBJ1-1, with D tentatively TRBD1 (6 bases). Germline lookup yields CDR1 NSQYPW and CDR2 LRSPGD (reference sequence). CDR3 length equals 15 residues. Trimming left V 3 bases short and J 2 bases short, with 13 bases between. The CDR3 DNA, read in part, is TGCACCTGCAGTGCCCTCGACAGGTACAACACAGAAGTCTTC. Translated: CTCSALDRYNTEVF. In full, the CDR3 reads CTCSALDRYNTEVFF.

Points on this clone: Genes here carry mouse names. The missing CDR3 end, 1 residue past where the read stops, is filled in from the germline J gene. The chain uses TRBV2 and TRBJ2-2, with 8 bases that match TRBD2. The CDR3 sequence is 15 residues long. The germline V gene encodes CDR1 LGHNA and CDR2 YSYQKL. The V segment lost 3 bases and the J segment 0 bases; nucleotides outside the gene matches: 0. The CDR3 spells CASSQGGPNTGQLYF. The CDR3 bases that were read are TGTGCCAGCAGCCAGGGGGGGCCAAACACCGGGCAGCTCTAC.

A word on this clone: Gene names are the mouse ones. The CDR3 goes on 1 residue after the read ends, and that part is filled in from the germline J gene. The genes are TRBV13-3 and TRBJ2-3, with D maybe TRBD2 (7 bases). This CDR3 region has 16 residues. Germline assignment: CDR1 NNHDY and CDR2 SYVADS. V lost 2 bases and J 1 base, leaving 14 bases between the germline ends. CDR3 DNA, as far as it was read: TGTGCCAGCAGTGAGCTGGGGGCGCGCGGTGCAGAAACGCTGTAT. Translated: CASSELGARGAETLY. The whole CDR3 is CASSELGARGAETLYF.

Note on this clone: Gene and germline names: mouse. The CDR3 end falls 1 residue outside the read, so it is completed with the germline J gene. The chain links TRBV29 to TRBJ1-1, with D possibly being TRBD1 (6 bases). CDR1 is MSHET, CDR2 SYDVDS, per germline. The CDR3 has 14 residues. V was pared by 0 bases and J by 6 bases, with 11 bases between. The CDR3 DNA, read in part, is TGTGCTAGCAGTTTATCGCGGGGGGCCCCAGAAGTCTTC. Translating it yields CASSLSRGAPEVF. The CDR3 in its entirety is CASSLSRGAPEVFF.

This clone has a handful of counts. The gene symbols are mouse symbols. The read ends 1 residue before the CDR3 terminus; that terminus is restored from the germline J gene. The gene calls are TRBV13-3 and TRBJ1-3; 9 bases fit TRBD1. The ends lost 7 bases at V and 4 bases at J; junction bases unmatched: 3. This CDR3 is 13 amino acids long. Germline lookup yields CDR1 NNHDY and CDR2 SYVADS. Incomplete CDR3 DNA: TGTGCCAGCGGTGGGACAGGGGGAAATACGCTCTAT. It codes for CASGGTGGNTLY. In full, the CDR3 is CASGGTGGNTLYF.

Comments on this clone: Gene labels here are mouse ones. The read comes to an end 1 residue before the CDR3 does, leaving the germline J gene to fill in the end. The V gene is TRBV13-2, the J gene TRBJ1-2, with a weak D call TRBD1 (5 bases). The ends were cut back, 0 bases at V and 0 bases at J, with 6 bases in the middle. The CDR3 contains 14 residues. Germline V gene sequence: CDR1 NNHNN, CDR2 SYGAGS (reference sequence). CDR3 sequence reads: CASGDDRTNSDYTF. The CDR3 bases that were read are TGTGCCAGCGGTGATGACAGGACAAACTCCGACTACACC.

Note on this clone: Genes and germline are mouse. The read comes to an end 1 residue before the CDR3 does, leaving the germline J gene to fill in the end. V and J are TRBV13-2 and TRBJ1-1; 7 nucleotides match TRBD1. J gave up 7 bases and V 4 bases, and 4 bases lay outside the gene matches. The CDR3 spans 12 residues. CDR1 and CDR2 (germline): NNHNN, SYGAGS (reference sequence). The CDR3 protein is CASGNRDREVFF. Partial CDR3 DNA: TGTGCCAGCGGTAACCGGGACAGAGAAGTCTTC.

On this clone itself: Gene names are the mouse ones. The read terminates 1 residue ahead of where the CDR3 ends, so the germline J gene completes it. V usage is TRBV2 and J usage is TRBJ2-5; D may match TRBD1 or TRBD2 (6 bases each). In germline, CDR1 is LGHNA, CDR2 YSYQKL. V was pared by 1 base and J by 2 bases, with 10 bases between. The CDR3 spans 15 residues. CDR3 sequence: CASSQAGAAQDTQYF. CDR3 DNA (partial): TGTGCCAGCAGCCAAGCGGGGGCTGCCCAAGACACCCAGTAC.